These 19 T cell receptor beta chains were all obtained from the same sample, sequenced in a study of T cells expressing NK-cell markers. TCRdb reworked the 5' RACE reads into one entry per CDR3 protein, no DNA. The sample holds about 2,200 distinct CDR3 sequences. The sequenced sample consisted of blood T cells: a sorted CD56 or NKG2C T cell subset, CD4+ or CD8+ T cells, or bulk PBMC T cells (not recorded which). The receptors come from a woman between 18 and 29 years old in good health.

By frequency, this clonotype is medium-sized. This chain's CDR3 is CSATSGTGDAETQYF. The chain recombines TRBV20-1 with TRBJ2-5; TCRdb calls TRBD1, which cannot be checked without DNA. The CDR3 loop spans 15 amino acids. Germline V lookup: CDR1 DFQATT, CDR2 SNEGSKA (reference sequence).

The V call is TRBV10-2, the J call TRBJ1-2; TCRdb's assignment of TRBD1 cannot be checked, as there is no DNA. This CDR3 spans 13 amino acids. CDR1 and CDR2 from the germline V gene are WSHSY and SAAADI. The CDR3 sequence: CASSNRLDYGYTF.

The CDR3 sequence is CASSGWDTHNSPLHF. This chain joins TRBV6-1 and TRBJ1-6; the D gene TCRdb calls, TRBD1, cannot be checked with no DNA. The CDR3 spans 15 residues. Germline V gene sequence: CDR1 MNHNS, CDR2 SASEGT.

This rearrangement joins TRBV6-2 or TRBV6-3 to TRBJ2-2; the D call from TCRdb, TRBD1, cannot be confirmed without DNA. Germline CDR1 and CDR2: MNHEY and SVGEGT. The CDR3 totals 14 residues. The CDR3 protein is CASSYMGDTGELFF.

By frequency, this clonotype registers medium-sized. J is TRBJ2-7 and V is TRBV18; no DNA is available, so the TRBD2 call from TCRdb remains unchecked. This CDR3 has 18 residues. The V gene's germline CDR1 is KGHSH and CDR2 LQKENI. The CDR3 here is CASSPSLRLAGGAYEQYF.

The chain employs TRBV3-1 and TRBJ2-5; there is no DNA to check the TCRdb D call of TRBD2. The CDR3 is 16 amino acids. CDR1 LGHDT and CDR2 YNNKEL come from the germline V gene (reference sequence). CDR3 protein: CASSQAPSGGRETQYF.

J is TRBJ1-3 and V is TRBV12-3 or TRBV12-4; checking the TCRdb D call of TRBD1 is not possible without DNA. This CDR3 region has 15 residues. The chain's CDR3 is CASNRDRGVGNTIYF.

This chain uses TRBV7-9 with TRBJ2-7; as DNA is missing, the TRBD2 call by TCRdb cannot be tested. In germline, CDR1 is SEHNR, CDR2 FQNEAQ (reference sequence). The CDR3 extends over 15 amino acids. The CDR3 reads CASSIGSGGPGEQYF.

This clonotype is medium-sized by frequency. The V call is TRBV4-2, the J call TRBJ2-3; TCRdb reports TRBD2, a call that lacks DNA to check it against. Germline CDR1 reads LGHNA; CDR2 reads YNFKEQ. The CDR3 spans 15 residues. Here the CDR3 reads CASTPSGGASDTQYF.

Measured by frequency, this clonotype is medium-sized. V is TRBV6-2 or TRBV6-3 and J is TRBJ2-2; TCRdb indicates TRBD2, and absent DNA this call remains unverified. Germline loops: CDR1 MNHEY, CDR2 SVGEGT. This CDR3 spans 14 amino acids. The CDR3 sequence is CASSIESHTGELFF.

V usage is TRBV4-3 and J usage is TRBJ2-1; no DNA is available, so the TRBD2 call from TCRdb remains unchecked. Germline-derived CDR1 and CDR2 are LGHNA and YSLEER. The CDR3 is 15 residues long. The CDR3: CASSQAVLAGVEQFF.

J is TRBJ2-7 and V is TRBV20-1; with no DNA, the TCRdb D assignment of TRBD2 cannot be verified. Germline lookup yields CDR1 DFQATT and CDR2 SNEGSKA (reference sequence). The CDR3 is made up of 14 amino acids. The CDR3 region is CSASLGTSLPEQYF.

The rearrangement joins TRBV5-6 to TRBJ2-3; the D gene TCRdb calls, TRBD2, cannot be checked with no DNA. This CDR3 spans 17 amino acids. Germline CDR1 SGHDT, CDR2 YYEEEE. This CDR3 reads CASSQSGASGSKDTQYF.

The chain carries TRBV6-4 and TRBJ2-2; TCRdb returns TRBD1, unconfirmable since there is no DNA. Germline V CDR1 and CDR2: MRHNA, SNTAGT. This CDR3 has 15 amino acids. This CDR3 reads CASSEGGGDTGELFF.

This chain joins TRBV6-5 and TRBJ2-2; with no DNA, the TCRdb D assignment of TRBD1 cannot be verified. The CDR3 has 15 residues. Germline V gene data show CDR1 as MNHEY and CDR2 as SVGAGI. The CDR3: CASSSGTGEAGELFF.

The J gene is TRBJ2-3, the V gene TRBV6-5; lacking DNA, the TRBD1 call made by TCRdb goes unchecked. The germline V gene encodes CDR1 MNHEY and CDR2 SVGAGI. This CDR3 has 15 amino acids. Here the CDR3 reads CASSYHPGAGDTQYF.

V gene TRBV5-1 combines with J gene TRBJ2-3; the TRBD2 assignment by TCRdb is unverifiable without DNA. Per germline, CDR1 SGHRS and CDR2 YFSETQ. The CDR3 extends over 15 amino acids. CDR3 residues: CASGYGTSGVDTQYF.

The CDR3 loop reads CASSLTSGGAGELFF. The rearrangement uses TRBV6-2 or TRBV6-3 and TRBJ2-2; TCRdb selects TRBD2, and the lack of DNA leaves this call unchecked. Germline V lookup: CDR1 MNHEY, CDR2 SVGEGT. CDR3 length: 15 amino acids.

This sequence joins TRBV20-1 and TRBJ2-7; the TCRdb call, TRBD2, lacks DNA for checking. CDR3 length: 15 residues. CDR1 and CDR2 (germline): DFQATT, SNEGSKA (reference sequence). CDR3 sequence: CSAGVLAGGHSEQYF.